This T cell receptor beta chain was obtained from a study of blood T cell repertoires in COVID-19 (dated by TCRdb to the early 2020s). Regarding the complete study: Samples from collaborators originated in the United States, Italy and Spain and spanned both the acute and convalescent phases of COVID-19. The prospective study material was composed of cDNA or gDNA derived from T cells, B-cell-depleted T cells, or PBMCs. Subjects who had been exposed to COVID-19, were actively infected with it, or had recovered from it provided the deeply sampled blood TCRbeta repertoires that made up the dataset. A freely available public database, intended as a resource for researchers studying the immune response to SARS-CoV-2, is where the repertoires were released. The samples were drawn from the first 160 participants of the ongoing ImmuneRACE study and from 1,254 subjects provided by 6 global collaborators. A de-identified subject ID, COVID-19 status, age in years and sex were almost always included in the sample metadata. Where available, HLA class I and class II types were obtained from metadata supplied by the sample provider rather than from assay-based typing. Study-level results and caveats: Clinical and demographic metadata were provided uncurated, with the amount varying by source and participant.

Trimming removed 6 bases from V and 8 bases from J; the gene matches leave 14 bases unexplained. The germline V gene (reference sequence) sets CDR1 to LNHDA and CDR2 to SQIVND. From the cysteine up to the phenylalanine, the CDR3 has a length of 16 residues. Only the CDR3 DNA stays, 48 bases, in frame from base 1. TCRbeta CDR3 regions were amplified from genomic DNA using the immunoSEQ Assay, a bias-controlled multiplex PCR. The original methods were these. The number of nucleated cells in each sample was estimated from the amplification of reference gene primers within the assay. To quantify the absolute abundance of each unique TCRbeta CDR3 rearrangement, sequence reads were collapsed and filtered. For each sample, productive Simpson clonality was calculated as the square root of Simpson's diversity index across productive rearrangements. TCRdb carries this immuneACCESS record with in-frame sequences only. Its versions omit some clonotypes, under half of them owing to an unresolved V gene in the studies checked, with the rest unexplained. The DNA was the basis for D and trimming; V, J and clone size are from that table. The sample table shows 200,000 to 300,000 clones, and approximately 90% are seen once. The ten largest clones add up to around 4% of the sample.

Concerning this clone: The antigen it binds to is not known. Base qualities were left out, and no much larger clone turns up one base away.

Participants in the prospective study were aged 18 to 89 years, lived in 24 United States geographic areas, and enrolled through a virtual design. In the prospective study, cohorts were assigned on the basis of participant-reported clinical history obtained from a screening survey and a study questionnaire. Recovered participants in ImmuneRACE Cohort 3 were defined by two consecutive negative NP/OP PCR tests, clearance by a healthcare professional, or resolution of symptoms. Mobile phlebotomists in the prospective study collected whole blood, serum and a nasopharyngeal or oropharyngeal swab from every participant. Additional blood draws and questionnaires over an approximately 2-month period could optionally be provided by prospective study participants. Prospective study blood samples were shipped either frozen or at room temperature before DNA extraction.

This TCR came from a woman in her thirties who had recovered from COVID-19. Specimen: PBMCs or T cells enriched from blood (not recorded which). The chain joins TRBV19 to TRBJ2-3, with 10 bases aligning to TRBD2. The sequence in DNA is TGTGCCAGTAGGCAGGCTAGCGGGAGCCCTAGAGGTACGCAGTATTTT. Translated, this is CASRQASGSPRGTQYF. This CDR3, with the reference TRBV19 and TRBJ2-3 proteins standing in past its ends, gives the full variable domain DGGITQSPKYLFRKEGQNVTLSCEQNLNHDAMYWYRQDPGQGLRLIYYSQIVNDFQKGDIAEGYSVSREKKESFPLTVTSAQKNPTAFYLCASRQASGSPRGTQYFGPGTRLTVL.